These 16 T cell receptor beta chains share one sample of origin, sequenced in a study of blood T cell repertoires in COVID-19. Method: immunoSEQ multiplex PCR; TCRdb's copy keeps in-frame clones and lacks some. The table shows some 200,000 clones, with roughly 84% occurring only once. The sequenced sample consisted of peripheral blood. All receptors come from a woman aged 80 or older with acute or convalescent COVID-19.

The CDR3 is CASSQTTSGGISYEQYF. The CDR3 region has the DNA TGCGCCAGCAGCCAGACTACTAGCGGGGGGATCTCCTACGAGCAGTACTTC. The J gene is TRBJ2-7, the V gene TRBV4-3, with TRBD2 identical over 12 bases. V was pared by 3 bases and J by 0 bases, with 6 bases of the junction left unmatched. The CDR3 totals 17 residues. Looked up from germline, CDR1 is LGHNA and CDR2 is YSLEER.

CDR3 coding DNA: TGTGCCAGCAGCGTCGGGGGATACCCTTATAATTCACCCCTCCACTTT. Translated: CASSVGGYPYNSPLHF. This chain connects TRBV9 to TRBJ1-6; D might be TRBD1 (5 bases). Germline V gives CDR1 SGDLS, CDR2 YYNGEE. V lost 2 bases and J lost 4, with 13 bases in between. This CDR3 comprises 16 residues.

Here the CDR3 reads CASSLDLVGYTF. DNA for the CDR3: TGTGCCAGCAGCTTAGACTTAGTTGGCTACACCTTC. The chain carries TRBV5-4 and TRBJ1-2; no firm D call. The V gene lost 2 bases and the J gene lost 7 bases, with 9 bases spanning the gap. The CDR3 extends over 12 amino acids. Germline V gene lookup returns CDR1 SGHNT and CDR2 YYREEE (reference sequence).

The genes are TRBV6-4 and TRBJ2-7; 7 nucleotides line up with TRBD2. V shed 4 bases and J 0 bases; nucleotides not matched to a gene: 9. Looked up from germline, CDR1 is MRHNA and CDR2 is SNTAGT. This CDR3 region has 16 residues. CDR3 loop: CASSAVRASGSYEQYF. The CDR3 DNA follows: TGTGCCAGCAGTGCGGTAAGGGCTAGCGGCTCCTACGAGCAGTACTTC.

This clone was seen a handful of times. The chain couples TRBV7-2 to TRBJ1-5; D is possibly TRBD1 (5 bases). From germline, CDR1 is SGHTA and CDR2 FQGNSA. The ends were cut back, 1 base at V and 4 bases at J, with 8 bases in the middle. The CDR3 totals 14 residues. As DNA, the CDR3 is TGTGCCAGCAGCTTAGAATCAGGGAATCAGCCCCAGCATTTT. Protein: CASSLESGNQPQHF.

V and J are TRBV5-1 and TRBJ1-1; D not certain. Trimming left V 4 bases short and J 2 bases short, with 18 bases between. Germline loops: CDR1 SGHRS, CDR2 YFSETQ. The CDR3 has 16 residues. CDR3 sequence: CASSLELGQVNTEAFF. The CDR3 region has the DNA TGCGCCAGCAGCCTCGAGTTGGGCCAGGTCAACACTGAAGCTTTCTTT.

The chain is built from TRBV30 and TRBJ2-7, with 7 bases fitting TRBD1. The CDR3 has 15 residues. Germline CDR1 is GTSNPN and CDR2 is SVGIG (reference sequence). The V segment lost 5 bases and the J segment 3 bases; nucleotides outside the gene matches: 13. CDR3 DNA: TGTGCCTGGGCGATACAGGGGATCGCGAGCTACGAGCAGTACTTC. It encodes CAWAIQGIASYEQYF.

V gene TRBV9 combines with J gene TRBJ1-2; TRBD1 might be the D (5 bases). Germline lookup yields CDR1 SGDLS and CDR2 YYNGEE. V gave up 0 bases and J gave up 3 bases, with 9 bases separating them. This CDR3 is built from 14 residues. In DNA form, the CDR3 reads TGTGCCAGCAGCGTAGGGCCAGGGCACTATGGCTACACCTTC. This encodes CASSVGPGHYGYTF.

V usage is TRBV10-3 and J usage is TRBJ1-2; 9 bases agree with TRBD1. The length of the CDR3 is 15 residues. The V segment lost 5 bases and the J segment 0 bases; nucleotides outside the gene matches: 4. Germline loops: CDR1 ENHRY, CDR2 SYGVKD. The CDR3 DNA reads TGTGCCATCAGTTTACGACAGGGGGCTAACTATGGCTACACCTTC. Translating gives CAISLRQGANYGYTF.

This clone was found a few times. V usage is TRBV5-1 and J usage is TRBJ1-5; no clear D. The V gene lost 0 bases and the J gene lost 6 bases, with 13 bases spanning the gap. Germline V gene lookup returns CDR1 SGHRS and CDR2 YFSETQ. The CDR3 sequence is 15 residues long. CDR3 amino acids: CASSLAGEGSQPQHF. Written as DNA, the CDR3 is TGCGCCAGCAGCTTGGCCGGGGAGGGTAGTCAGCCCCAGCATTTT.

The chain combines TRBV27 with TRBJ1-1, with a possible D match to TRBD1 (6 bases). This CDR3 comprises 13 residues. Trimming cost V 5 bases and J 6 bases, with 13 bases left between them. The germline CDR1 and CDR2 sequences are MNHEY and SMNVEV (reference sequence). The chain's CDR3 is CASSKYGTSEAFF. The CDR3 DNA sequence: TGTGCCAGCAGTAAATACGGGACATCTGAAGCTTTCTTT.

The rearrangement joins TRBV30 to TRBJ1-3, with 7 positions matching TRBD1. Germline CDR1 reads GTSNPN; CDR2 reads SVGIG (reference sequence). J gave up 3 bases and V 5 bases, and 10 bases lay outside the gene matches. The CDR3 sequence is 15 residues long. DNA for the CDR3: TGTGCCTGGTTAACTAGAGGGGGCTTTGGAAACACCATATATTTT. Translation gives CAWLTRGGFGNTIYF.

The rearrangement links TRBV19 to TRBJ1-1; no reliable D call. V lost 0 bases, J lost 1 base, and 15 bases lay in between. The CDR3 extends over 17 amino acids. Germline CDR1 and CDR2: LNHDA and SQIVND (reference sequence). The CDR3 region has the DNA TGTGCCAGTAGTATAGAGGCGGGAGGGCTATCGAACACTGAAGCTTTCTTT. It encodes CASSIEAGGLSNTEAFF.

This chain links TRBV5-1 with TRBJ1-1; 7 positions match TRBD1. The CDR3 extends over 16 amino acids. The germline V gene has CDR1 SGHRS and CDR2 YFSETQ. V lost 3 bases, J lost 8 bases, and 16 bases stayed unmatched. CDR3 sequence (DNA): TGCGCCAGCAGCTACCCGGGACAGCAGCCCACGAGAGAAGCTTTCTTT. It is translated as CASSYPGQQPTREAFF. The entire variable domain, with the rest obtained from reference TRBV5-1 and TRBJ1-1, is as follows: KAGVTQTPRYLIKTRGQQVTLSCSPISGHRSVSWYQQTPGQGLQFLFEYFSETQRNKGNFPGRFSGRQFSNSRSEMNVSTLELGDSALYLCASSYPGQQPTREAFFGQGTRLTVV.

The chain carries TRBV4-2 and TRBJ1-6, with D uncertain. Looked up from germline, CDR1 is LGHNA and CDR2 is YNFKEQ. The CDR3 is 15 residues long. Trimming pared 4 bases from V and 5 bases from J, leaving 12 bases between. Written as DNA, the CDR3 is TGTGCCAGCAGCCCCCGGGGAGAGGATAATTCACCCCTCCACTTT. Translation gives CASSPRGEDNSPLHF.

The CDR3 DNA follows: TGTGCCAGTAGTATAATAACAGTCTCAACTAATGAAAAACTGTTTTTT. It encodes CASSIITVSTNEKLFF. This chain links TRBV19 with TRBJ1-4; D is uncertain. The V gene's germline CDR1 is LNHDA and CDR2 SQIVND (reference sequence). The CDR3 runs to 16 residues. Between the trimmed V and J ends, which lost 2 bases and 0 bases, there was a span of 10 bases.